The rows below give T cell receptor beta chains drawn from one sample of a study of CD8 T cells in ankylosing spondylitis. MiXCR was run by TCRdb on the 5' RACE reads, yielding one entry per CDR3 protein. The sample lists 150,000 to 200,000 distinct CDR3 sequences; approximately 16% were seen once. The sample consisted of blood, either unsorted or a sorted T cell fraction (not recorded which). Receptors originate from a male donor with ankylosing spondylitis or in good health (not recorded which). Both conserved end residues are part of each CDR3. The D gene is left open where the match is weak. Size values are once, few and many counts, or a class for expanded clones, and some rows have none.

V: TRBV4-1
D: .
size: few
J: TRBJ1-1
CDR3: CASSHLDTEAFF
DNA: TGCGCCAGCAGCCATCTGGACACTGAAGCTTTCTTT

V: TRBV2
D: .
size: many
J: TRBJ2-6
CDR3: CASTGRAGANVLTF
DNA: TGTGCCAGCACCGGACGAGCTGGGGCCAACGTCCTGACTTTC

V: TRBV12-3/TRBV12-4
D: .
size: .
J: TRBJ2-2
CDR3: CASRALGTGELFF
DNA: TGTGCCAGCAGGGCCTTGGGCACCGGGGAGCTGTTTTTT

V: TRBV4-1
D: TRBD2
size: many
J: TRBJ2-1
CDR3: CASTPGTTYNEQFF
DNA: TGCGCCAGCACCCCGGGGACTACCTACAATGAGCAGTTCTTC

V: TRBV2
D: TRBD1
size: .
J: TRBJ1-1
CDR3: CASSERQGLNTEAFF
DNA: TGTGCCAGCAGTGAAAGACAGGGCCTGAACACTGAAGCTTTCTTT

V: TRBV5-1
D: TRBD1
size: many
J: TRBJ2-7
CDR3: CASSLQGARDSYEQYF
DNA: TGCGCCAGCAGCTTACAGGGGGCTAGAGATTCGTACGAGCAGTACTTC

V: TRBV20-1
D: .
size: many
J: TRBJ2-5
CDR3: CSARDQGGETQYF
DNA: TGCAGTGCTAGAGATCAGGGCGGAGAGACCCAGTACTTC

V: TRBV10-3
D: TRBD2
size: many
J: TRBJ2-1
CDR3: CAISGGTSGYNEQFF
DNA: TGTGCCATCAGTGGAGGGACTAGCGGGTACAATGAGCAGTTCTTC

V: TRBV27
D: TRBD1
size: .
J: TRBJ1-6
CDR3: CASSLTGAGSPLHF
DNA: TGTGCCAGCAGTCTCACAGGGGCAGGTTCACCCCTCCACTTT

V: TRBV28
D: .
size: .
J: TRBJ2-4
CDR3: CASSLRVAKNIQYF
DNA: TGTGCCAGCAGTTTACGGGTAGCCAAAAACATTCAGTACTTC

V: TRBV19
D: TRBD1
size: .
J: TRBJ2-2
CDR3: CASQWDRQNTGELFF
DNA: TGTGCCAGTCAGTGGGACAGGCAGAACACCGGGGAGCTGTTTTTT

V: TRBV23-1
D: .
size: .
J: TRBJ2-4
CDR3: CASSLWGMVGNIQYF
DNA: TGCGCCAGCAGCCTTTGGGGTATGGTCGGAAACATTCAGTACTTC

V: TRBV5-1
D: .
size: many
J: TRBJ1-1
CDR3: CASSSDPGPEAFF
DNA: TGCGCCAGCAGCTCCGACCCGGGTCCTGAAGCTTTCTTT

V: TRBV20-1
D: .
size: few
J: TRBJ2-2
CDR3: CSARRSGELFF
DNA: TGCAGTGCTAGGCGGTCCGGGGAGCTGTTTTTT

V: TRBV12-3/TRBV12-4
D: .
size: .
J: TRBJ2-5
CDR3: CASSLSGLRETQYF
DNA: TGTGCCAGCAGTTTAAGCGGGTTGAGAGAGACCCAGTACTTC

V: TRBV3-1
D: .
size: .
J: TRBJ1-2
CDR3: CASSQGHSRGYTF
DNA: TGTGCCAGCAGCCAAGGCCACAGTCGAGGCTACACCTTC

V: TRBV30
D: .
size: .
J: TRBJ2-7
CDR3: CAWRKETAYEQYF
DNA: TGTGCCTGGAGAAAGGAAACGGCCTACGAGCAGTACTTC

V: TRBV5-1
D: .
size: .
J: TRBJ2-1
CDR3: CASSFHSGNNEQFF
DNA: TGCGCCAGCAGCTTTCACTCCGGTAACAATGAGCAGTTCTTC

V: TRBV5-1
D: TRBD2
size: .
J: TRBJ2-2
CDR3: CASSLLSGKNTGELFF
DNA: TGCGCCAGCAGCTTGCTTAGCGGGAAAAACACCGGGGAGCTGTTTTTT

V: TRBV18
D: TRBD1
size: .
J: TRBJ1-5
CDR3: CASSEGARHQPQHF
DNA: TGTGCCAGCTCCGAGGGGGCTAGGCATCAGCCCCAGCATTTT

V: TRBV7-8
D: .
size: many
J: TRBJ2-5
CDR3: CASSEPREETQYF
DNA: TGTGCCAGCAGCGAACCTCGGGAAGAGACCCAGTACTTC

V: TRBV7-2
D: .
size: .
J: TRBJ2-7
CDR3: CASSFAGELAYF
DNA: TGTGCCAGCAGCTTCGCGGGCGAACTAGCCTACTTC

V: TRBV20-1
D: .
size: many
J: TRBJ2-2
CDR3: CSAIRLRNTGELFF
DNA: TGCAGTGCCATCCGACTCCGGAACACCGGGGAGCTGTTTTTT

V: TRBV7-6
D: .
size: .
J: TRBJ2-1
CDR3: CASSLIDYNEQFF
DNA: TGTGCCAGCAGCTTAATTGATTACAATGAGCAGTTCTTC

V: TRBV20-1
D: TRBD2
size: .
J: TRBJ2-2
CDR3: CSDRDSSGRATGELFF
DNA: TGCAGTGATAGAGATTCTAGCGGGAGGGCCACCGGGGAGCTGTTTTTT

V: TRBV13
D: .
size: few
J: TRBJ1-2
CDR3: CASSLTAAGGVGYGYTF
DNA: TGTGCCAGCAGCCTCACCGCTGCCGGAGGAGTAGGCTATGGCTACACCTTC

V: TRBV5-1
D: .
size: .
J: TRBJ2-2
CDR3: CASSRGEMSTGELFF
DNA: TGCGCCAGCAGTCGAGGGGAGATGAGCACCGGGGAGCTGTTTTTT

V: TRBV5-1
D: .
size: many
J: TRBJ2-3
CDR3: CASRIRVSDTQYF
DNA: TGCGCCAGCAGGATCAGGGTTTCAGATACGCAGTATTTT

V: TRBV29-1
D: .
size: few
J: TRBJ2-1
CDR3: CSVESAEFF
DNA: TGCAGCGTTGAAAGTGCTGAATTCTTC

V: TRBV5-1
D: TRBD1
size: many
J: TRBJ2-2
CDR3: CASSIQGGPTDTGELFF
DNA: TGCGCCAGCAGCATACAGGGGGGACCTACGGACACCGGGGAGCTGTTTTTT

V: TRBV6-4
D: .
size: few
J: TRBJ2-3
CDR3: CASSTGLTDTQYF
DNA: TGTGCCAGCAGTACCGGACTTACAGATACGCAGTATTTT

V: TRBV2
D: .
size: .
J: TRBJ2-2
CDR3: CAGRTVANTGELFF
DNA: TGTGCCGGTAGGACCGTAGCGAACACCGGGGAGCTGTTTTTT

V: TRBV11-2
D: .
size: .
J: TRBJ2-2
CDR3: CASSPDRTGELFF
DNA: TGTGCCAGCAGCCCAGATAGGACCGGGGAGCTGTTTTTT

V: TRBV3-1
D: .
size: few
J: TRBJ1-4
CDR3: CASSQDLGARSGKLFF
DNA: TGTGCCAGCAGCCAAGATCTCGGGGCGCGGAGTGGAAAACTGTTTTTT

V: TRBV28
D: .
size: few
J: TRBJ1-2
CDR3: CASSNGREEWRGGIYGYTF
DNA: TGTGCCAGCAGTAATGGAAGGGAGGAGTGGAGAGGAGGCATCTATGGCTACACCTTC

V: TRBV12-3/TRBV12-4
D: .
size: many
J: TRBJ2-3
CDR3: CASSLVVTDTQYF
DNA: TGTGCCAGCAGTTTAGTCGTCACAGATACGCAGTATTTT

V: TRBV5-1
D: .
size: many
J: TRBJ1-2
CDR3: CASSQAVQSYGYTF
DNA: TGCGCCAGCAGCCAGGCAGTACAATCTTATGGCTACACCTTC

V: TRBV20-1
D: .
size: .
J: TRBJ1-1
CDR3: CSARDQGMNTEAFF
DNA: TGCAGTGCTAGAGATCAGGGAATGAACACTGAAGCTTTCTTT

V: TRBV19
D: .
size: few
J: TRBJ1-3
CDR3: CASRTEASFGNTIYF
DNA: TGTGCCAGTAGGACAGAGGCGAGTTTTGGAAACACCATATATTTT

V: TRBV29-1
D: .
size: .
J: TRBJ1-1
CDR3: CSAASGFASEAFF
DNA: TGCAGCGCCGCTTCGGGGTTTGCGAGTGAAGCTTTCTTT

V: TRBV20-1
D: .
size: many
J: TRBJ2-2
CDR3: CSALRPGGELFF
DNA: TGCAGTGCCCTACGACCTGGCGGGGAGCTGTTTTTT

V: TRBV6-5
D: .
size: many
J: TRBJ2-1
CDR3: CASSRRNEQFF
DNA: TGTGCCAGCAGTCGGAGAAATGAGCAGTTCTTC

V: TRBV5-1
D: TRBD1
size: many
J: TRBJ1-1
CDR3: CASSYSGQGTEAFF
DNA: TGCGCCAGCAGCTATTCGGGACAGGGTACTGAAGCTTTCTTT

V: TRBV10-3
D: .
size: few
J: TRBJ2-1
CDR3: CAISVRQDDEQFF
DNA: TGTGCCATCAGTGTACGACAGGACGATGAGCAGTTCTTC

V: TRBV29-1
D: .
size: many
J: TRBJ1-1
CDR3: CSVDQGTNTEAFF
DNA: TGCAGCGTTGATCAGGGGACGAACACTGAAGCTTTCTTT

V: TRBV20-1
D: .
size: few
J: TRBJ1-2
CDR3: CSARARGQTITNYGYTF
DNA: TGCAGTGCTAGGGCCCGGGGGCAGACTATTACTAACTATGGCTACACCTTC

V: TRBV5-1
D: .
size: many
J: TRBJ1-1
CDR3: CASSFTGENTEAFF
DNA: TGCGCCAGCAGCTTTACCGGGGAGAACACTGAAGCTTTCTTT

V: TRBV27
D: .
size: few
J: TRBJ2-5
CDR3: CASSPSRVNQETQYF
DNA: TGTGCCAGCAGTCCCTCGAGGGTTAACCAAGAGACCCAGTACTTC

V: TRBV7-9
D: .
size: many
J: TRBJ1-1
CDR3: CASIHTGNTEAFF
DNA: TGTGCCAGCATCCACACAGGGAACACTGAAGCTTTCTTT